This paragraph reports one T cell receptor beta chain. This clonotype was seen a handful of times. This receptor's antigen is unknown. Per-base quality was not reported, and no clone a single base away is much larger than it. These data are taken from a study of CD8 T cells in Susac syndrome (dated by TCRdb to about 2019). For the wider study: Repertoire sequencing was used to test whether CD8+ T cell activation and differentiation in Susac syndrome was antigen driven.

Peripheral blood CD8+ and CD4+ T cells from healthy donors, Susac syndrome patients and multiple sclerosis patients were profiled using high-throughput TCR beta sequencing. Healthy donors were age- and sex-matched controls. CD8+ TEMRA cells were enriched by FACS, while bulk CD8+ and CD4+ T cells were purified by magnetic negative isolation. Blood was collected in EDTA tubes and processed within 24 hours, with PBMCs isolated through density gradient centrifugation. PBMCs intended for TCR sequencing were cryopreserved in liquid nitrogen and thawed later in a water bath at 37 degrees C. The sorted or isolated CD4+, CD8+ and CD8+ TEMRA cells had a purity of 90% or higher. RNA was extracted using the RNeasy kit, and about 0.5 to 1 ug of the RNA was reverse transcribed with random hexamers. The immunoSEQ multiplex PCR assay, covering 54 Vbeta and 13 Jbeta segments, was used to amplify TCR beta CDR3 regions. PCR amplification bias was corrected using a synthetic template baseline for primer optimization and computational correction. The source study handled its data this way. Reads were annotated to V, D and J genes according to IMGT and were analyzed with immunoSEQ Analyzer, with only productive sequences retained. Clonality was calculated as one minus the Shannon entropy normalized by log2 of the number of productive unique sequences. Public and private clones were assessed among the 100 most prevalent clones of each patient and control. A clone was defined as Susac-specific if it was absent from the healthy and MS cohorts, from over a thousand published viral clones and from other ImmuneACCESS disease sequences. TCRdb reworked the public reads: Q25 trimming with fastp, MiXCR clone assembly, productive beta chains retained. Every distinct CDR3 protein forms one entry, paired with its most common genes and DNA. The authors' filters were not applied to this entry. For this sample there are about 150,000 distinct CDR3 sequences; about 92% appear just once. In total, the top ten clones hold roughly 0.08% of the sample.

Results and caveats for the whole study, not just this receptor: The TCR sequencing and HLA analysis was acknowledged to have included a relatively small number of individuals.

Material for sequencing was CD4+ T cells from PBMCs. This TCR derives from a human donor in good health.

The CDR3 sequence is CASSQGLTLSSYNEQFF. The DNA sequence follows: TGCGCCAGCAGCCAAGGGCTGACCCTCAGCTCCTACAATGAGCAGTTCTTC. Recombination connected TRBV4-1 to TRBJ2-1; no D segment can be confidently identified. Trimming removed 1 base from V and 0 bases from J, leaving 13 bases between the germline ends. Based on the germline V gene, the CDR1 and CDR2 sequences are MGHRA and YSYEKL. The CDR3, from cysteine to phenylalanine, totals 17 residues. CDR3 DNA only is kept here, 51 bases in frame from base 1.